The 32 T cell receptor beta chains given below trace back to one sample, sequenced in a study of shared clonotypes between healthy human individuals. Produced via immunoSEQ multiplex PCR; TCRdb's table is partial and in-frame only. The sample lists about 1 million clones, more than 60% occurring once. Sample: memory CD4+ T cells sorted from blood. Described subset: CD45RA-negative fraction. The receptors were sampled from a man younger than 35 in good health.

A single count supports this clone. This sequence may be a read error, since a much larger clone differs from it by one base. Other DNA sequences from this sample encode an identical CDR3 as well. The V gene is TRBV4-3, the J gene TRBJ2-7, with TRBD1 matching over 7 bases. Germline V CDR1 and CDR2: LGHNA, YSLEER. This CDR3 region has 16 residues. The CDR3 nucleotides are TGCGCCAGTAGCCAGACCTTCGGGACAGTGTATAGCGAGCAGTACTTC. Its translation is CASSQTFGTVYSEQYF.

A few counts support this clone. The rearrangement joins TRBV7-9 to TRBJ2-1, with 11 bases lining up with TRBD2. This CDR3 spans 15 amino acids. Germline V gene lookup returns CDR1 SEHNR and CDR2 FQNEAQ (reference sequence). After removal of 6 bases from V and 9 bases from J, the junction contained 10 bases not matched to a gene. CDR3 in DNA: TGTGCCAGCAGGATTGGACTAGCGGGCGGTGGTGAGCAGTTCTTC. As protein: CASRIGLAGGGEQFF. Drawing the rest from reference TRBV7-9 and TRBJ2-1, the complete variable domain is DTGVSQNPRHKITKRGQNVTFRCDPISEHNRLYWYRQTLGQGPEFLTYFQNEAQLEKSRLLSDRFSAERPKGSFSTLEIQRTEQGDSAMYLCASRIGLAGGGEQFFGPGTRLTVL.

This rearrangement joins TRBV29-1 to TRBJ1-4, with D perhaps matching TRBD1 (5 bases). V lost 2 bases, J lost 4 bases, and 11 bases lay in between. CDR3 length: 14 residues. Per germline, CDR1 SQVTM and CDR2 ANQGSEA. The DNA for the CDR3 is TGCAGCGTTGAAAGAGGGGCGGGTAATGAAAAACTGTTTTTT. It encodes CSVERGAGNEKLFF.

The chain combines TRBV2 with TRBJ1-1; D might be TRBD1 (5 bases). Per germline, CDR1 SNHLY and CDR2 FYNNEI. The CDR3 is made up of 14 amino acids. Deletions cut 4 bases from V and 6 bases from J, with 15 bases between. The CDR3 region has the DNA TGTGCCAGCAGTGTAGAGGGGAGAGAGGCTGAAGCTTTCTTT. Protein sequence: CASSVEGREAEAFF.

The rearrangement links TRBV6-5 to TRBJ2-3, with TRBD2 matching over 7 bases. The junction had 6 bases not matched to a gene; V was cut back by 6 bases and J by 0 bases. CDR1 and CDR2 from the germline V gene are MNHEY and SVGAGI. The length of the CDR3 is 15 residues. CDR3 in amino acids: CASRTLALSTDTQYF. The CDR3 coding sequence is TGTGCCAGCAGGACACTAGCGCTCAGCACAGATACGCAGTATTTT.

This chain links TRBV9 with TRBJ2-1, with a possible D match to TRBD1 (5 bases). V shed 0 bases and J shed 13 bases, with 14 bases lying between them. This CDR3 has 13 residues. Germline values: CDR1 SGDLS, CDR2 YYNGEE. This CDR3 is CASSVASQGEQFF. The CDR3 DNA sequence: TGTGCCAGCAGCGTAGCGAGCCAGGGCGAACAGTTCTTC.

V gene TRBV10-3 combines with J gene TRBJ1-5; 10 bases align to TRBD1. Germline assignment: CDR1 ENHRY and CDR2 SYGVKD. The CDR3 is made up of 16 amino acids. The trim removed 4 bases at V and 2 bases at J, leaving 5 bases unmatched. CDR3 amino acids: CAISAGTGEGNQPQHF. CDR3 DNA: TGTGCCATCAGTGCAGGGACAGGGGAGGGCAATCAGCCCCAGCATTTT.

Notes on this clone: This sample includes further DNA sequences coding for the same CDR3. The gene calls are TRBV5-6 and TRBJ2-3; TRBD2 matches at 13 bases. There are 15 residues in the CDR3. Unmatched junction bases numbered 0, after V lost 2 bases and J lost 3 bases. CDR1 and CDR2 (germline): SGHDT, YYEEEE. CDR3 DNA: TGTGCCAGCAGCTTACTAGCGGGGGGGACAGATACGCAGTATTTT. Encoded protein: CASSLLAGGTDTQYF.

The CDR3 DNA is TGTGCCTGGGAGAAGGGGGGGACCAACTATGGCTACACCTTC. It translates to CAWEKGGTNYGYTF. This sequence joins TRBV30 and TRBJ1-2; weak D call: TRBD1 (6 bases). The CDR3 extends over 14 amino acids. Trimming took off 5 bases at V and 2 bases at J, with 15 bases between the two ends. Germline CDR1 and CDR2: GTSNPN and SVGIG (reference sequence).

The V and J genes are TRBV7-9 and TRBJ1-3; D gene unclear. CDR3 length: 14 residues. V was shortened by 5 bases and J by 2 bases, with 10 bases between the two germline ends. Germline V CDR1 and CDR2: SEHNR, FQNEAQ (reference sequence). CDR3 loop: CASSPSSTGNTIYF. The CDR3 DNA sequence: TGTGCCAGCAGCCCCAGCAGTACTGGAAACACCATATATTTT.

This rearrangement joins TRBV6-6 to TRBJ1-6, with no clear D. The V and J ends lost 9 bases and 7 bases respectively, with 16 bases between them. This CDR3 contains 14 residues. The germline V gene encodes CDR1 MNHNY and CDR2 SVGAGI (reference sequence). The CDR3 region has the DNA TGTGCCAGTGGCCCGGACGGAGCAAATTCACCCCTCCACTTT. Protein product: CASGPDGANSPLHF.

The gene calls are TRBV5-1 and TRBJ1-1; D remains unclear. V shed 5 bases and J shed 4 bases, with 15 bases lying between them. CDR3 size: 14 residues. Germline CDR1 and CDR2: SGHRS and YFSETQ. The CDR3 region has the DNA TGCGCCAGCAGGGAATCTTGGGGAGGCACTGAAGCTTTCTTT. Translated, it gives CASRESWGGTEAFF.

The genes are TRBV10-3 and TRBJ1-1; D is unresolved. The germline V gene has CDR1 ENHRY and CDR2 SYGVKD. The CDR3 extends over 11 amino acids. The germline V and J ends were trimmed by 4 bases and 11 bases, with 11 bases remaining between them. The chain's CDR3 is CAISVSGMAFF. In nucleotides, the CDR3 is TGTGCCATCAGTGTTTCGGGGATGGCTTTCTTT.

This clone was counted once. Distinct nucleotide sequences in the sample also encode this CDR3. The chain joins TRBV30 to TRBJ2-7; 7 bases are a match to TRBD1. With V trimmed by 0 bases and J by 0 bases, 2 bases remained unmatched. Looked up from germline, CDR1 is GTSNPN and CDR2 is SVGIG (reference sequence). This CDR3 is built from 14 residues. CDR3 bases: TGTGCCTGGAGTGTGTCAGGGGGCTCCTACGAGCAGTACTTC. Translation: CAWSVSGGSYEQYF.

V and J are TRBV5-4 and TRBJ2-7; no reliable D call. Germline values: CDR1 SGHNT, CDR2 YYREEE (reference sequence). The CDR3 has 15 residues. Trimming took off 0 bases at V and 0 bases at J, with 10 bases between the two ends. The CDR3 coding sequence is TGTGCCAGCAGCTTGGTACACCTTACCTCCTACGAGCAGTACTTC. The encoded protein is CASSLVHLTSYEQYF.

The V call is TRBV10-3, the J call TRBJ1-3; 7 bases fit TRBD1. Trimming at V came to 11 bases and at J to 6 bases, leaving 16 bases not matched to a gene. The CDR3 contains 15 residues. Germline CDR1 ENHRY, CDR2 SYGVKD. The CDR3 DNA reads TGTGCCTCTATCCCAGGGGGTGGTTATGAAAACACCATATATTTT. Encoded protein: CASIPGGGYENTIYF.

This clone was observed at least ten times. Different DNA sequences within this sample yield the same CDR3. The chain uses TRBV11-1 and TRBJ2-3, with 9 bases matching TRBD2. Germline CDR1 reads SGHAT; CDR2 reads FQDESV (reference sequence). CDR3 length equals 16 residues. V lost 4 bases to trimming and J lost 4 bases; unmatched junction nucleotides: 9. The CDR3 here is CASSWRGGPAADTQYF. For the CDR3, the DNA is TGTGCCAGCAGCTGGCGGGGGGGACCCGCCGCAGATACGCAGTATTTT.

This chain uses TRBV7-2 with TRBJ2-5, with 10 bases that match TRBD1. The ends lost 1 base at V and 5 bases at J; junction bases unmatched: 7. The CDR3 loop spans 16 amino acids. Germline V gene lookup returns CDR1 SGHTA and CDR2 FQGNSA. The CDR3 nucleotides read TGTGCCAGCAGCTTAGTCGGGACAGGGGTAGGGGAGACCCAGTACTTC. Amino acid sequence: CASSLVGTGVGETQYF.

The chain carries TRBV27 and TRBJ2-2; TRBD2 matches at 10 bases. The CDR3 spans 16 residues. CDR1 is MNHEY, CDR2 SMNVEV, per germline (reference sequence). V lost 7 bases, J lost 7 bases, and 12 bases stayed unmatched. In nucleotides, the CDR3 is TGTGCCAGCACGGGGTTCGGGCTAGCGGGAGACGGGGAGCTGTTTTTT. Translating gives CASTGFGLAGDGELFF.

The genes are TRBV5-6 and TRBJ2-1, with TRBD1 matching 8 bases. The germline V gene has CDR1 SGHDT and CDR2 YYEEEE. CDR3 length: 15 residues. After removal of 0 bases from V and 4 bases from J, the junction contained 3 bases not matched to a gene. DNA of the CDR3: TGTGCCAGCAGCTTGGGACAGGGGAGGTACAATGAGCAGTTCTTC. This translates into CASSLGQGRYNEQFF. The variable domain in full, with the rest retrieved from reference TRBV5-6 and TRBJ2-1, is DAGVTQSPTHLIKTRGQQVTLRCSPKSGHDTVSWYQQALGQGPQFIFQYYEEEERQRGNFPDRFSGHQFPNYSSELNVNALLLGDSALYLCASSLGQGRYNEQFFGPGTRLTVL.

J is TRBJ1-1 and V is TRBV30; D might be TRBD1 (6 bases). The CDR3 loop spans 15 amino acids. CDR1 and CDR2 from the germline V gene are GTSNPN and SVGIG (reference sequence). Trimming stripped 1 base from V and 5 bases from J, with 17 bases between. DNA for the CDR3: TGTGCCTGGAGTGCCCCGGACAGACCTCAGACTGAAGCTTTCTTT. This gives the protein CAWSAPDRPQTEAFF.

The V call is TRBV7-2, the J call TRBJ1-5; D unresolved. Germline values: CDR1 SGHTA, CDR2 FQGNSA. V was shortened by 1 base and J by 2 bases, with 9 bases between the two germline ends. The CDR3 has 15 residues. CDR3 coding DNA: TGTGCCAGCAGCTTAGACAGTGATCGCAATCAGCCCCAGCATTTT. Its protein is CASSLDSDRNQPQHF.

J is TRBJ2-1 and V is TRBV21-1. TRBV21-1 is marked as a pseudogene. The CDR3 extends over 15 amino acids. The CDR3 is CASSSRDLCDNEQFF. In nucleotides, the CDR3 is TGTGCCAGCAGCTCCCGGGACCTCTGCGACAATGAGCAGTTCTTC.

The V call is TRBV19, the J call TRBJ1-2; tentative D call: TRBD1 (6 bases). V dropped 7 bases and J dropped 4 bases, with 19 bases sitting between them. This CDR3 comprises 15 residues. Germline CDR1 and CDR2: LNHDA and SQIVND (reference sequence). CDR3 DNA sequence: TGTGCCAGTACCGGGGGCCTTCGACAGACCTATGGCTACACCTTC. Its protein is CASTGGLRQTYGYTF.

This clone appeared once. The rearrangement joins TRBV19 to TRBJ1-5; maybe TRBD1 (5 bases). In germline, CDR1 is LNHDA, CDR2 SQIVND (reference sequence). This CDR3 has 14 residues. V lost 6 bases, J lost 0 bases, and 9 bases lay in between. The CDR3 protein is CASRRDSSNQPQHF. In nucleotides, the CDR3 is TGTGCCAGTAGGCGGGACTCTAGCAATCAGCCCCAGCATTTT.

About this clone itself: Other DNA sequences in the same sample also yield this CDR3. This chain uses TRBV6-1 with TRBJ1-2; no reliable D call. This CDR3 is built from 11 residues. The germline CDR1 and CDR2 sequences are MNHNS and SASEGT. Trimming left V 3 bases short and J 7 bases short, with 6 bases between. CDR3 nucleotide sequence: TGTGCCAGCAGTGAGGGCGTTGGCTACACCTTC. It encodes CASSEGVGYTF.

About this clone itself: Other DNA sequences in this specimen translate into the identical CDR3. V usage is TRBV5-1 and J usage is TRBJ2-2; D is ambiguous. Germline V gene data show CDR1 as SGHRS and CDR2 as YFSETQ. V was shortened by 1 base and J by 2 bases, with 6 bases between the two germline ends. This CDR3 is 14 amino acids long. The DNA for the CDR3 is TGCGCCAGCAGCTTGACGGCAAACACCGGGGAGCTGTTTTTT. It yields the protein CASSLTANTGELFF. The full variable domain, in which reference TRBV5-1 and TRBJ2-2 provide the parts outside the CDR3, is KAGVTQTPRYLIKTRGQQVTLSCSPISGHRSVSWYQQTPGQGLQFLFEYFSETQRNKGNFPGRFSGRQFSNSRSEMNVSTLELGDSALYLCASSLTANTGELFFGEGSRLTVL.

The rearrangement links TRBV19 to TRBJ2-3; 7 bases fit TRBD1. The CDR3 totals 13 residues. V was pared by 5 bases and J by 4 bases, with 3 bases of the junction left unmatched. Germline V gene sequence: CDR1 LNHDA, CDR2 SQIVND (reference sequence). The CDR3: CASSETGADTQYF. For the CDR3, the DNA is TGTGCCAGTAGTGAAACAGGGGCAGATACGCAGTATTTT.

This chain uses TRBV7-2 with TRBJ1-1; the D is unclear. CDR3 length: 11 residues. Trimming removed 2 bases at V and 7 bases at J, with 5 bases between. CDR1 is SGHTA and CDR2 is FQGNSA in the germline V gene. The CDR3 DNA reads TGTGCCAGCAGCTTACGGATTGAAGCTTTCTTT. It yields the protein CASSLRIEAFF. The variable domain in full, completed from reference TRBV7-2 and TRBJ1-1, reads GAGVSQSPSNKVTEKGKDVELRCDPISGHTALYWYRQSLGQGLEFLIYFQGNSAPDKSGLPSDRFSAERTGGSVSTLTIQRTQQEDSAVYLCASSLRIEAFFGQGTRLTVV.

This chain joins TRBV7-2 and TRBJ2-1; D is uncertain. From germline, CDR1 is SGHTA and CDR2 FQGNSA. The germline V and J ends were trimmed by 5 bases and 6 bases, with 11 bases remaining between them. The CDR3 contains 13 residues. The CDR3 protein is CASSPEMFNEQFF. The CDR3 DNA reads as TGTGCCAGCAGCCCTGAGATGTTCAATGAGCAGTTCTTC.

J is TRBJ2-7 and V is TRBV12-5; perhaps TRBD1 as D (5 bases). The V end was cut by 0 bases, the J end by 7 bases, with 16 bases between. The CDR3 is 15 amino acids. In germline, CDR1 is LGHNT, CDR2 FRNRAP. In DNA, the CDR3 is TGTGCTAGTGGTTTGGTAAGGCAGGGTTCAGGTGAGCAGTACTTC. It yields the protein CASGLVRQGSGEQYF.

This clone has more than one count but fewer than ten. The chain joins TRBV2 to TRBJ1-5; TRBD1 agrees at 7 bases. V lost 5 bases and J lost 6; bases outside the gene matches: 16. The CDR3 totals 17 residues. The germline V gene encodes CDR1 SNHLY and CDR2 FYNNEI. The CDR3 is CASSPQTDRVRGQPQHF. The CDR3 DNA reads as TGTGCCAGCAGTCCCCAGACAGACAGGGTAAGGGGTCAGCCCCAGCATTTT.